This passage covers 5 T cell receptor beta chains from one sample sequenced in a study of cytomegalovirus exposure and HLA in healthy donors. Researchers ran the PCR with 60 Vbeta and 13 Jbeta primers. Measured with immunoSEQ multiplex PCR; TCRdb has only the in-frame clones, and not every one. The sample shows 120,000 to 150,000 clones, 82% of them seen only once. Sequencing was done on a sample of PBMCs. The receptors shown here come from a male donor in good health and CMV-seronegative.

The chain recombines TRBV6-6 with TRBJ2-7, with D possibly TRBD1 on 5 matching bases. Germline V gene data show CDR1 as MNHNY and CDR2 as SVGAGI (reference sequence). V lost 7 bases, J lost 3 bases, and 13 bases lay in between. This CDR3 is built from 13 residues. CDR3 sequence (DNA): TGTGCCAGCAATAAGGACATCAACTACGAGCAGTACTTC. This gives the protein CASNKDINYEQYF.

The rearrangement uses TRBV15 and TRBJ1-2; 7 bases map to TRBD1. The germline V gene encodes CDR1 LNHNV and CDR2 YYDKDF (reference sequence). This CDR3 is 16 amino acids long. With V trimmed by 1 base and J by 8 bases, 13 bases remained unmatched. The CDR3 coding sequence is TGTGCCACCAGCAGAGTAGGGGAGAGGGGGCGCGTAGGCTACACCTTC. It translates to CATSRVGERGRVGYTF.

The rearrangement joins TRBV4-1 to TRBJ1-2, with TRBD1 matching over 8 bases. CDR3 size: 15 residues. V shed 3 bases and J 8 bases; nucleotides not matched to a gene: 11. Germline V CDR1 and CDR2: MGHRA, YSYEKL. The CDR3 DNA reads as TGCGCCAGCAGCCATCTTGGGGCCGGACAGGGCGGCTACACCTTC. It encodes CASSHLGAGQGGYTF.

This rearrangement joins TRBV19 to TRBJ2-7; tentatively, D is TRBD2 (6 bases). The V end was cut by 1 base, the J end by 0 bases, with 10 bases between. CDR1 LNHDA and CDR2 SQIVND come from the germline V gene (reference sequence). CDR3 length: 15 residues. The CDR3: CASSIGGGTSYEQYF. The CDR3 bases are TGTGCCAGTAGTATAGGGGGCGGGACCTCCTACGAGCAGTACTTC.

The V call is TRBV4-1, the J call TRBJ2-3, with TRBD2 matching 8 bases. J gave up 1 base and V 3 bases, and 9 bases lay outside the gene matches. Germline CDR1 reads MGHRA; CDR2 reads YSYEKL. This CDR3 is 17 amino acids long. The CDR3 loop is CASSQTKLAAGTDTQYF. The CDR3 DNA follows: TGCGCCAGCAGCCAGACAAAACTAGCGGCGGGCACAGATACGCAGTATTTT.